Listed below are T cell receptor beta chains from one sample, sequenced in a study of blood T cells in healthy people across ages. A single record per CDR3 protein comes from TCRdb applying MiXCR to the 5' RACE reads. This table has around 2 million distinct CDR3 sequences, 35% to 50% appearing once. Source material: blood. These receptors all stem from a human donor in good health. Each CDR3 is given with its conserved first and last residue. D genes are given only for firm matches. Size is stated for part of the rows, as once, few or many counts, or as a class when the clone is expanded.

J gene: TRBJ2-3; CDR3 length: 19; clone size: few; D gene: TRBD2; V gene: TRBV7-2; CDR3 DNA: TGTGCCAGCAGCTTATCGGGACTAGCGGGGGGGTGTAGCACAGATACGCAGTATTTT; CDR3 protein: CASSLSGLAGGCSTDTQYF
J gene: TRBJ2-1; CDR3 length: 16; clone size: NA; D gene: TRBD1; V gene: TRBV7-9; CDR3 DNA: TGTGCCAGCAGCCCCAAGGGGGGACAGGGATACAATGAGCAGTTCTTC; CDR3 protein: CASSPKGGQGYNEQFF
J gene: TRBJ1-2; CDR3 length: 12; clone size: NA; D gene: NA; V gene: TRBV12-3/TRBV12-4; CDR3 DNA: TGTGCCAGCAGGACGACCCTGCAGGGCTACACCTTC; CDR3 protein: CASRTTLQGYTF
J gene: TRBJ1-6; CDR3 length: 15; clone size: NA; D gene: TRBD1; V gene: TRBV13; CDR3 DNA: TGTGCCAGCAGCTTAGATACAGGGGTGAGTTCACCCCTCCACTTT; CDR3 protein: CASSLDTGVSSPLHF
J gene: TRBJ2-1; CDR3 length: 16; clone size: few; D gene: NA; V gene: TRBV7-9; CDR3 DNA: TGTGCCAGCAGCCAGATGACGTCAGGGTGGAACAATGAGCGGTTCTTC; CDR3 protein: CASSQMTSGWNNERFF
J gene: TRBJ2-7; CDR3 length: 14; clone size: NA; D gene: NA; V gene: TRBV4-2; CDR3 DNA: TGTGCCAGCAGCAGGGGGAACAGAGATTACGAGCAGTACTTC; CDR3 protein: CASSRGNRDYEQYF
J gene: TRBJ1-1; CDR3 length: 17; clone size: few; D gene: NA; V gene: TRBV4-2; CDR3 DNA: TGTGCCAGCAGCCAGCACCTTGGCGGAGGGGGTACCACTGAAGCTTTCTTT; CDR3 protein: CASSQHLGGGGTTEAFF
J gene: TRBJ2-7; CDR3 length: 14; clone size: NA; D gene: TRBD1; V gene: TRBV5-6; CDR3 DNA: TGTGCCAGCAGCTTGGGAGGGGGCTTTGGCGAGCAGTACTTC; CDR3 protein: CASSLGGGFGEQYF
J gene: TRBJ1-6; CDR3 length: 15; clone size: few; D gene: NA; V gene: TRBV12-3/TRBV12-4; CDR3 DNA: TGTGCCAGCAGTTTTTCAGGGGCGGTAGATTCACCCCTCCACTTT; CDR3 protein: CASSFSGAVDSPLHF
J gene: TRBJ2-1; CDR3 length: 12; clone size: NA; D gene: NA; V gene: TRBV7-2; CDR3 DNA: TGTGCCAGCAGCTTAAATGGGGATGAGCAGTTCTTC; CDR3 protein: CASSLNGDEQFF
J gene: TRBJ1-2; CDR3 length: 13; clone size: many; D gene: NA; V gene: TRBV12-3/TRBV12-4; CDR3 DNA: TGTGCCAGCAGCTTCGGTCCTAACTATGGCTACACCTTC; CDR3 protein: CASSFGPNYGYTF
J gene: TRBJ2-1; CDR3 length: 14; clone size: few; D gene: TRBD1; V gene: TRBV27; CDR3 DNA: TGTGCCAGCAGGTTTCAGGGGGCCTACAATGAGCAGTTCTTC; CDR3 protein: CASRFQGAYNEQFF
J gene: TRBJ1-5; CDR3 length: 15; clone size: few; D gene: NA; V gene: TRBV7-2; CDR3 DNA: TGTGCCAGCAGCCTAAGGGCAGGGAACAATCAGCCCCAGCATTTT; CDR3 protein: CASSLRAGNNQPQHF
J gene: TRBJ1-5; CDR3 length: 17; clone size: few; D gene: NA; V gene: TRBV4-1; CDR3 DNA: TGCGCCAGCAGCCAGGGAGCAGGAACTTATAGCAATCAGCCCCAGCATTTT; CDR3 protein: CASSQGAGTYSNQPQHF
J gene: TRBJ2-6; CDR3 length: 18; clone size: NA; D gene: NA; V gene: TRBV29-1; CDR3 DNA: TGCAGCGCCCTGAACCCCCACCCACCTCGGTCTGGGGCCAACGTCCTGACTTTC; CDR3 protein: CSALNPHPPRSGANVLTF
J gene: TRBJ2-1; CDR3 length: 14; clone size: few; D gene: NA; V gene: TRBV29-1; CDR3 DNA: TGCAGCGTTGAAGGAAAGGGGGTATACAATGAGCAGTTCTTC; CDR3 protein: CSVEGKGVYNEQFF
J gene: TRBJ2-7; CDR3 length: 15; clone size: NA; D gene: TRBD1; V gene: TRBV5-1; CDR3 DNA: TGCGCCAGCAGCGTCGCCGGGACAGATTATTTCGAGCAGTACTTC; CDR3 protein: CASSVAGTDYFEQYF
J gene: TRBJ2-7; CDR3 length: 14; clone size: NA; D gene: TRBD1; V gene: TRBV20-1; CDR3 DNA: TGCAGTGCTGCAACAGGGGAAGGGTCCTACGAGCAGTACTTC; CDR3 protein: CSAATGEGSYEQYF
J gene: TRBJ2-5; CDR3 length: 14; clone size: few; D gene: NA; V gene: TRBV7-2; CDR3 DNA: TGTGCCAGCAGCCCAATCGGGGTACAAGAGACCCAGTACTTC; CDR3 protein: CASSPIGVQETQYF
J gene: TRBJ2-2; CDR3 length: 14; clone size: few; D gene: NA; V gene: TRBV20-1; CDR3 DNA: TGCAGTGCTGGCGCGGGGGCGATCACCGGGGAGCTGTTTTTT; CDR3 protein: CSAGAGAITGELFF
J gene: TRBJ2-4; CDR3 length: 17; clone size: few; D gene: NA; V gene: TRBV7-8; CDR3 DNA: TGTGCCAGCAGCGCCCTTTGGGGGATAGTCGCCAAAAACATTCAGTACTTC; CDR3 protein: CASSALWGIVAKNIQYF
J gene: TRBJ2-1; CDR3 length: 15; clone size: NA; D gene: NA; V gene: TRBV5-5; CDR3 DNA: TGTGCCAGCAGCTTGGAGGGGGATACCCACAATGAGCAGTTCTTC; CDR3 protein: CASSLEGDTHNEQFF
J gene: TRBJ1-2; CDR3 length: 13; clone size: few; D gene: NA; V gene: TRBV4-1; CDR3 DNA: TGCGCCAGCAGCCAAGATCTAAAGAGTGGCTACACCTTC; CDR3 protein: CASSQDLKSGYTF
J gene: TRBJ2-2; CDR3 length: 17; clone size: NA; D gene: NA; V gene: TRBV7-3; CDR3 DNA: TGTGCCAGCAGCCCCCATAGGGCAGCAATCTCCACCGGGGAGCTGTTTTTT; CDR3 protein: CASSPHRAAISTGELFF
J gene: TRBJ2-5; CDR3 length: 14; clone size: once; D gene: NA; V gene: TRBV6-1; CDR3 DNA: TGTGCCAGCGGAGGGCCGACAGGGTCGGAGACCCAGTACTTC; CDR3 protein: CASGGPTGSETQYF
J gene: TRBJ2-3; CDR3 length: 14; clone size: NA; D gene: NA; V gene: TRBV20-1; CDR3 DNA: TGCAGTGCTAGATCTCCCTGGGTCACAGATACGCAGTATTTT; CDR3 protein: CSARSPWVTDTQYF
J gene: TRBJ1-1; CDR3 length: 12; clone size: NA; D gene: TRBD1; V gene: TRBV25-1; CDR3 DNA: TGTGCCAGCAATCTCGGACAGGATGGAGCTTTCTTT; CDR3 protein: CASNLGQDGAFF
J gene: TRBJ2-7; CDR3 length: 14; clone size: NA; D gene: NA; V gene: TRBV7-2; CDR3 DNA: TGTGCCAGCAGCTTGAGTGGAACTATAGGCGAGCAGTACTTC; CDR3 protein: CASSLSGTIGEQYF
J gene: TRBJ1-2; CDR3 length: 15; clone size: NA; D gene: TRBD1; V gene: TRBV2; CDR3 DNA: TGTGCCAGCAGTGGGACAGGGTTAGCTAACTATGGCTACACCTTC; CDR3 protein: CASSGTGLANYGYTF
J gene: TRBJ2-5; CDR3 length: 11; clone size: NA; D gene: NA; V gene: TRBV29-1; CDR3 DNA: NA; CDR3 protein: CSVGTGTRPYF
J gene: TRBJ1-1; CDR3 length: 11; clone size: NA; D gene: NA; V gene: TRBV4-1; CDR3 DNA: TGCGCCAGCAGCCATTACACTGAAGCTTTCTTT; CDR3 protein: CASSHYTEAFF
J gene: TRBJ2-1; CDR3 length: 14; clone size: many; D gene: NA; V gene: TRBV9; CDR3 DNA: TGTGCCAGCAGCGTAGCGGGGGCGAGACGGGAGCAGTTCTTC; CDR3 protein: CASSVAGARREQFF
J gene: TRBJ1-1; CDR3 length: 13; clone size: NA; D gene: NA; V gene: TRBV12-3/TRBV12-4; CDR3 DNA: TGTGCCAGCTCGATCGCCATGAACACTGAAGCTTTCTTT; CDR3 protein: CASSIAMNTEAFF
J gene: TRBJ2-1; CDR3 length: 15; clone size: NA; D gene: TRBD2; V gene: TRBV12-3/TRBV12-4; CDR3 DNA: TGTGCCAGCAGTAATAGCGGGGGGCGATACAATGAGCAGTTCTTC; CDR3 protein: CASSNSGGRYNEQFF
J gene: TRBJ1-1; CDR3 length: 14; clone size: few; D gene: NA; V gene: TRBV15; CDR3 DNA: TGTGCCACCAGCAGAGATATGGAGGATATAGGAGCTTTCTTT; CDR3 protein: CATSRDMEDIGAFF
J gene: TRBJ2-7; CDR3 length: 14; clone size: NA; D gene: NA; V gene: TRBV6-2/TRBV6-3; CDR3 DNA: TGTGCCAGCAGTTACTTCGCACTCTCCTACGAGCAGTACTTC; CDR3 protein: CASSYFALSYEQYF
J gene: TRBJ2-3; CDR3 length: 14; clone size: few; D gene: NA; V gene: TRBV11-2; CDR3 DNA: TGTGCCAGCAGCTCAGTAGACATCCAAAATACGCTGTATTTT; CDR3 protein: CASSSVDIQNTLYF
J gene: TRBJ2-1; CDR3 length: 12; clone size: NA; D gene: NA; V gene: TRBV5-1; CDR3 DNA: TGCGCCAGCAGCCCAGTCGAGAATGAGCAGTTCTTC; CDR3 protein: CASSPVENEQFF
J gene: TRBJ1-4; CDR3 length: 14; clone size: few; D gene: NA; V gene: TRBV6-5; CDR3 DNA: TGTGCCAGCAGTCCCAGGGGTGGTCGGGGGAAACTGTTTTTT; CDR3 protein: CASSPRGGRGKLFF
J gene: TRBJ2-7; CDR3 length: 16; clone size: NA; D gene: TRBD1; V gene: TRBV28; CDR3 DNA: TGTGCCAGCAGTGAACCAGGGGGCGGGAAGAGCTACGAGCAGTACTTC; CDR3 protein: CASSEPGGGKSYEQYF
J gene: TRBJ2-1; CDR3 length: 16; clone size: few; D gene: TRBD2; V gene: TRBV15; CDR3 DNA: TGTGCCACCGGCAGGACTAGGGATCGAAGATACAATGAGCAGTTCTTC; CDR3 protein: CATGRTRDRRYNEQFF
J gene: TRBJ2-7; CDR3 length: 17; clone size: NA; D gene: NA; V gene: TRBV12-3/TRBV12-4; CDR3 DNA: TGTACCAGCAGTTTTTTTGCCCAAAGCCCAGGGTCGGGTGAGCAGTACTTC; CDR3 protein: CTSSFFAQSPGSGEQYF
J gene: TRBJ1-4; CDR3 length: 16; clone size: NA; D gene: NA; V gene: TRBV12-3/TRBV12-4; CDR3 DNA: TGTGCCAGCAGTCCCGTGAGGGGATCGAGTAATGAAAAACTGTTTTTT; CDR3 protein: CASSPVRGSSNEKLFF
J gene: TRBJ2-3; CDR3 length: 16; clone size: NA; D gene: TRBD2; V gene: TRBV27; CDR3 DNA: TGTGCCAGCAGTTTTGGGGCGGGGGAAGTTGCAGATACGCAGTATTTT; CDR3 protein: CASSFGAGEVADTQYF
J gene: TRBJ1-1; CDR3 length: 12; clone size: NA; D gene: TRBD1; V gene: TRBV29-1; CDR3 DNA: TGCAGCGTTGCTTGGGACAGGGCGGAGGCTTTCTTT; CDR3 protein: CSVAWDRAEAFF